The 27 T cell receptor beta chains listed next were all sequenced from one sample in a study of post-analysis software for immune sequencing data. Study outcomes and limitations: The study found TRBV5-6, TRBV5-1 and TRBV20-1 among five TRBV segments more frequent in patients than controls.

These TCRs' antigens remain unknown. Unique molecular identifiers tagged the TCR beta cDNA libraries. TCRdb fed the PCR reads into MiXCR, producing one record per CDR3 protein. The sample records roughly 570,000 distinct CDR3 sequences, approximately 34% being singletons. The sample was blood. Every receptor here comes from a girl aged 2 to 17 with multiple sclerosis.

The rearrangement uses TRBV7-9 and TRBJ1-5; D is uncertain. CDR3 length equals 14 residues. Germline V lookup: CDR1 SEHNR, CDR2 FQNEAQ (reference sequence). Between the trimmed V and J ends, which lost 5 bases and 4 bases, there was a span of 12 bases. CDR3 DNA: TGTGCCAGCAGCCTCGATGGATTGAATCAGCCCCAGCATTTT. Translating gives CASSLDGLNQPQHF.

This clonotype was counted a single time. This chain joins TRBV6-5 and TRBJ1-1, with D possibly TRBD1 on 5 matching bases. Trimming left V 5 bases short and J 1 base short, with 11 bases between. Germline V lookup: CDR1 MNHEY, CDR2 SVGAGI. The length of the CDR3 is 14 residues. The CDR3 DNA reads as TGTGCCAGCAGTAGGGGATCCCCGAACACTGAAGCTTTCTTT. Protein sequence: CASSRGSPNTEAFF.

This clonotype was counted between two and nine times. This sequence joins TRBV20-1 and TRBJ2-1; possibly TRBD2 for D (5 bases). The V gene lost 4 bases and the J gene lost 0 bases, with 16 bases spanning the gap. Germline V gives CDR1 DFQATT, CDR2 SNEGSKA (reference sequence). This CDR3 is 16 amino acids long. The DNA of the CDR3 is TGCAGTGCTAAGGGTCTTCGAGGGCTCTCCTACAATGAGCAGTTCTTC. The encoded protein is CSAKGLRGLSYNEQFF.

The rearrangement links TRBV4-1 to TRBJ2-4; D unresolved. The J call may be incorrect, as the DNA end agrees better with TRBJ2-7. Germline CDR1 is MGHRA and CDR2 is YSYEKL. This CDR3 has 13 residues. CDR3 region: CASSPSPSYEQYF. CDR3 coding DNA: TGCGCCAGCAGCCCAAGTCCTTCGTACGAGCAGTACTTC.

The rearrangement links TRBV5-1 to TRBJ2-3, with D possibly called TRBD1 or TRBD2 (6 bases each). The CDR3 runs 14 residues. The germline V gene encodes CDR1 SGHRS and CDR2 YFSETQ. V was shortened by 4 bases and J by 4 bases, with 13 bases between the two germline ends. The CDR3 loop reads CASSGPEGADTQYF. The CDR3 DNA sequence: TGCGCCAGCAGCGGGCCGGAGGGGGCAGATACGCAGTATTTT.

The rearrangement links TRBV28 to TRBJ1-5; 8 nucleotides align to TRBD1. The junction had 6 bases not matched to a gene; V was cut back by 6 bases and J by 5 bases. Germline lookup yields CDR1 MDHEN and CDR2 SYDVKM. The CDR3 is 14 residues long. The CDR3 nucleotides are TGTGCCAGCAGCCAAGACAGGGGATATCAGCCCCAGCATTTT. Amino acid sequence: CASSQDRGYQPQHF.

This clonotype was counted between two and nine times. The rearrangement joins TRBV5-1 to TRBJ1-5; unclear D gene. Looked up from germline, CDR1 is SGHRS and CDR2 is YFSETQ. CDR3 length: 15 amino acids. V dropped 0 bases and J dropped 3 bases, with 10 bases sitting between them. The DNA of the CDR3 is TGCGCCAGCAGCTTGGGAGACACCTTCAATCAGCCCCAGCATTTT. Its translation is CASSLGDTFNQPQHF.

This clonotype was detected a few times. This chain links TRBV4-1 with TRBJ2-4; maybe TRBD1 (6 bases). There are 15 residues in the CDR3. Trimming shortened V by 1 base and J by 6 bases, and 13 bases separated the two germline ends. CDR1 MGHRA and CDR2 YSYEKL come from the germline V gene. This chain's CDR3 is CASSQGSGVRNIQYF. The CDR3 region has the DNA TGCGCCAGCAGCCAAGGCTCAGGGGTGAGAAACATTCAGTACTTC.

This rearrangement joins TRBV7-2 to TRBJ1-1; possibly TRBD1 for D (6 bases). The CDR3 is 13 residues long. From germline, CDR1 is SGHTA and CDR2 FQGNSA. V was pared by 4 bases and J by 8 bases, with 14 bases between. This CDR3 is CASSSSAGQEAFF. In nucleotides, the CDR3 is TGTGCCAGCAGCTCATCCGCCGGACAGGAAGCTTTCTTT.

CDR3 in DNA: TGTGCCAGCAGAGACGCAGAGACCCAGTACTTC. Translated: CASRDAETQYF. This chain joins TRBV7-9 and TRBJ2-5, with D unresolved. Trimming cost V 6 bases and J 4 bases, with 6 bases left between them. Looked up from germline, CDR1 is SEHNR and CDR2 is FQNEAQ (reference sequence). CDR3 length: 11 amino acids. Full variable domain (rest looked up from reference TRBV7-9 and TRBJ2-5): DTGVSQNPRHKITKRGQNVTFRCDPISEHNRLYWYRQTLGQGPEFLTYFQNEAQLEKSRLLSDRFSAERPKGSFSTLEIQRTEQGDSAMYLCASRDAETQYFGPGTRLLVL.

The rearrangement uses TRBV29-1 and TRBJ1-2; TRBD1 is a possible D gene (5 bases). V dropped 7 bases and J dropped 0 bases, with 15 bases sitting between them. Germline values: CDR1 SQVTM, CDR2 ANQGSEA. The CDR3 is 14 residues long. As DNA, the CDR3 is TGCAGCGCAAGGTCGGGGGTTTCTAACTATGGCTACACCTTC. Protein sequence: CSARSGVSNYGYTF.

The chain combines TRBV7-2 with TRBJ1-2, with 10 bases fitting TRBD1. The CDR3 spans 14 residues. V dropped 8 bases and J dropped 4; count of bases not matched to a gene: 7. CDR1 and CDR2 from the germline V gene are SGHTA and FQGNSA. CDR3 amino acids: CASVRDRGSYGYTF. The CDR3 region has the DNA TGTGCCAGCGTCCGGGACAGGGGATCCTATGGCTACACCTTC.

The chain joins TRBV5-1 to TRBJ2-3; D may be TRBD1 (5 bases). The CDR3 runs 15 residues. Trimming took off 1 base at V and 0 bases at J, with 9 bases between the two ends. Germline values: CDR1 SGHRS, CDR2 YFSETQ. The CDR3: CASSLMTASTDTQYF. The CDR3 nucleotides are TGCGCCAGCAGCTTGATGACAGCTAGCACAGATACGCAGTATTTT.

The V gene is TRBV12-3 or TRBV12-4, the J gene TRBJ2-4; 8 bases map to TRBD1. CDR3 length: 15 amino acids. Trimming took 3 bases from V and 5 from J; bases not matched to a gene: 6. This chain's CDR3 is CASSLSQGAENIQYF. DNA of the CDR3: TGTGCCAGCAGTTTGAGTCAGGGGGCTGAAAACATTCAGTACTTC.

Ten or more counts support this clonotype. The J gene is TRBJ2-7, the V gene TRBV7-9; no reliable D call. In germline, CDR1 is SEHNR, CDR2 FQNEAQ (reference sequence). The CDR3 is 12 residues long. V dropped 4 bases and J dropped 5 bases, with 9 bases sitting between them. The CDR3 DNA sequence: TGTGCCAGCAGCTCCCGGGCCCACGAGCAGTACTTC. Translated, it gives CASSSRAHEQYF. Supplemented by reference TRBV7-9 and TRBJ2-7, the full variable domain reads DTGVSQNPRHKITKRGQNVTFRCDPISEHNRLYWYRQTLGQGPEFLTYFQNEAQLEKSRLLSDRFSAERPKGSFSTLEIQRTEQGDSAMYLCASSSRAHEQYFGPGTRLTVT.

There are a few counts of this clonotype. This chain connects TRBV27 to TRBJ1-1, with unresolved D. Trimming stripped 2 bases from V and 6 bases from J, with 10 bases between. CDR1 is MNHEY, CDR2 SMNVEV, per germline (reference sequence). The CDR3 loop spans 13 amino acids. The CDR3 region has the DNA TGTGCCAGCAGTTTAATCCGGGAATCTGAAGCTTTCTTT. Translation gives CASSLIRESEAFF.

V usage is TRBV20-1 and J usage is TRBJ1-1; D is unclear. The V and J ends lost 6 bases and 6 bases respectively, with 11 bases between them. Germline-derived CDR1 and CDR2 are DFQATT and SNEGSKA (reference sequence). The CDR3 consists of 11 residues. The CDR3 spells CSATTGAEAFF. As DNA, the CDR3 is TGCAGTGCCACCACGGGTGCTGAAGCTTTCTTT.

CDR3 sequence reads: CASSLAASGGNNEQFF. DNA of the CDR3: TGTGCCAGCAGCTTAGCGGCTAGCGGGGGGAACAATGAGCAGTTCTTC. This sequence joins TRBV7-6 and TRBJ2-1, with 11 bases fitting TRBD2. V was pared by 0 bases and J by 5 bases, with 3 bases of the junction left unmatched. Germline V gene lookup returns CDR1 SGHVS and CDR2 FNYEAQ. The CDR3 is 16 residues long.

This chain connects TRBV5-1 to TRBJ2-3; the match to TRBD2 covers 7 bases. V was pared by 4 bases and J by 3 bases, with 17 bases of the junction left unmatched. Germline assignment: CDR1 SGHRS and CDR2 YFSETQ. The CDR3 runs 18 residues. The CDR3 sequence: CASSGERRGRGWTDTQYF. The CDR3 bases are TGCGCCAGCAGCGGGGAGCGGAGAGGGAGGGGTTGGACAGATACGCAGTATTTT.

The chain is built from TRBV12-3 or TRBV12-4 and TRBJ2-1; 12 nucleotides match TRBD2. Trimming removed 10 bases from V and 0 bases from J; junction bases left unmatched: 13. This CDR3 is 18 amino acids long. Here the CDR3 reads CATLKTSGGISSYNEQFF. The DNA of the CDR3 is TGTGCCACCCTTAAGACTAGCGGGGGTATAAGCTCCTACAATGAGCAGTTCTTC.

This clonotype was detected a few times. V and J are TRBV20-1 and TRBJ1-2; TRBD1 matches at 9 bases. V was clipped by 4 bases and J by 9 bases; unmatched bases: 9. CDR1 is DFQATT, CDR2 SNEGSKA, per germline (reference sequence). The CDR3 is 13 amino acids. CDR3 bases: TGCAGTGCTATACCGGGACAGGGTAATCGCTACACCTTC. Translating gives CSAIPGQGNRYTF.

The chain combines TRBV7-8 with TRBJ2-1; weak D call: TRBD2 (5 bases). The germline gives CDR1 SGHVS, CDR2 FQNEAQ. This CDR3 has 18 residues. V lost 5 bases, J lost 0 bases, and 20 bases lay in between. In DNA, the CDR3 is TGTGCCAGCAGCCCAAATCGACTACCCGGACCCTCCTACAATGAGCAGTTCTTC. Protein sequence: CASSPNRLPGPSYNEQFF.

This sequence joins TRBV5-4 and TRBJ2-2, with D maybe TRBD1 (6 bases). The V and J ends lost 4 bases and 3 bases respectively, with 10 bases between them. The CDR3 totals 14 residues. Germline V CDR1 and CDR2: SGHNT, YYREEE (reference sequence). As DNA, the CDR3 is TGTGCCAGCAGCAGGGACACCTACACCGGGGAGCTGTTTTTT. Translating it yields CASSRDTYTGELFF. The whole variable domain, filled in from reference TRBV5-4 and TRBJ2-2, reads ETGVTQSPTHLIKTRGQQVTLRCSSQSGHNTVSWYQQALGQGPQFIFQYYREEENGRGNFPPRFSGLQFPNYSSELNVNALELDDSALYLCASSRDTYTGELFFGEGSRLTVL.

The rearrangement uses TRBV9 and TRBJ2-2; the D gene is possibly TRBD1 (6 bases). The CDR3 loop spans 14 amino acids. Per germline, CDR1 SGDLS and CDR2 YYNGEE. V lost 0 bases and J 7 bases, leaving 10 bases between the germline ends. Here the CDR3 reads CASSVGGPGGELFF. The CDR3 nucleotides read TGTGCCAGCAGCGTAGGGGGGCCCGGCGGGGAGCTGTTTTTT.

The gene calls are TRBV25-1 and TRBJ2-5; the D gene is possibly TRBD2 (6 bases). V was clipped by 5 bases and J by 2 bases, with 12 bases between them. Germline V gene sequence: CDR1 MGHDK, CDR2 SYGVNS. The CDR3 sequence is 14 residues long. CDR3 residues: CASSPAEGQETQYF. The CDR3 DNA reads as TGTGCCAGCAGTCCAGCGGAGGGACAAGAGACCCAGTACTTC. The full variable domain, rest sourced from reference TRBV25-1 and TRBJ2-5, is EADIYQTPRYLVIGTGKKITLECSQTMGHDKMYWYQQDPGMELHLIHYSYGVNSTEKGDLSSESTVSRIRTEHFPLTLESARPSHTSQYLCASSPAEGQETQYFGPGTRLLVL.

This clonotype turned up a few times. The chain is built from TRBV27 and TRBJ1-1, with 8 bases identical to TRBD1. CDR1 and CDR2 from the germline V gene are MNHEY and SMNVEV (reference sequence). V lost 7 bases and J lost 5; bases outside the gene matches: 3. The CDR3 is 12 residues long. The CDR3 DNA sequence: TGTGCCAGCACAACAGGGGGAACTGAAGCTTTCTTT. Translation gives CASTTGGTEAFF.

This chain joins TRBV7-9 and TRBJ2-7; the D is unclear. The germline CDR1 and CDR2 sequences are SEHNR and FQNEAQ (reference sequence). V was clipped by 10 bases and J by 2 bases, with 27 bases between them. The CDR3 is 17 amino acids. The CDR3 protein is CANSVWPSFAKTYEQYF. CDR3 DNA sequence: TGTGCCAACTCAGTATGGCCCTCTTTTGCCAAAACCTACGAGCAGTACTTC.